This entry lists 14 T cell receptor beta chains sequenced from one sample in a study of blood T cell repertoires in COVID-19. The method was immunoSEQ multiplex PCR; TCRdb's version includes in-frame clones alone and lacks a portion of them. Of some 170,000 clones listed, approximately 87% are singletons. What was sequenced was peripheral blood. The receptors originated from a woman aged 70 to 79 with COVID-19, enrolled during active disease.

The V call is TRBV6-5, the J call TRBJ1-1; 8 bases agree with TRBD1. Germline values: CDR1 MNHEY, CDR2 SVGAGI. J lost 0 bases, V lost 9 bases, and 3 bases had no gene match. The CDR3 is made up of 13 amino acids. The CDR3 is CASRQGLNTEAFF. CDR3 DNA sequence: TGTGCCAGTAGACAGGGGTTGAACACTGAAGCTTTCTTT.

The chain employs TRBV27 and TRBJ2-3; 11 bases map to TRBD2. The germline gives CDR1 MNHEY, CDR2 SMNVEV (reference sequence). After removal of 8 bases from V and 1 base from J, the junction contained 11 bases not matched to a gene. The CDR3 covers 17 residues. CDR3 sequence reads: CASGGLAGGRGTDTQYF. Written as DNA, the CDR3 is TGTGCCAGCGGAGGTTTAGCGGGAGGGAGAGGCACAGATACGCAGTATTTT.

For this clone: Relative to the germline gene, one junction end is altered; a read error may explain this. V and J are TRBV6-2 or TRBV6-3 and TRBJ1-2; possibly TRBD1 for D (5 bases). This CDR3 has 14 residues. CDR1 is MNHEY and CDR2 is SVGEGT in the germline V gene. This chain's CDR3 is CAGSWTKGIYGYTF. CDR3 bases: TGTGCCGGCAGTTGGACGAAGGGGATCTATGGCTACACCTTC.

This chain uses TRBV19 with TRBJ2-1, with D perhaps matching TRBD2 (6 bases). The CDR3 sequence is 18 residues long. V lost 5 bases and J lost 0, with 20 bases in between. Per the germline V gene, CDR1 is LNHDA and CDR2 is SQIVND (reference sequence). The CDR3 nucleotides read TGTGCCAGTAGTCCATCCTATAGCGGAGGGAGCTCCTACAATGAGCAGTTCTTC. Translating it yields CASSPSYSGGSSYNEQFF.

This chain connects TRBV3-1 (or the pseudogene TRBV3-2) to TRBJ1-1; 7 bases match TRBD1. V was pared by 1 base and J by 3 bases, with 5 bases of the junction left unmatched. The CDR3 covers 15 residues. Germline V gives CDR1 LGHDT, CDR2 YNNKEL (reference sequence). Here the CDR3 DNA reads TGTGCCAGCAGCCAAGCGGGACAGAGGTACACTGAAGCTTTCTTT. This encodes CASSQAGQRYTEAFF.

The chain carries TRBV28 and TRBJ1-2, with TRBD1 as a possible D gene (6 bases). Germline V gives CDR1 MDHEN, CDR2 SYDVKM. V lost 7 bases and J lost 6, with 9 bases in between. This CDR3 contains 11 residues. CDR3 nucleotide sequence: TGTGCCAGCACCCAGGGGCATGGCTACACCTTC. Amino acid sequence: CASTQGHGYTF.

The chain couples TRBV7-8 to TRBJ1-2; TRBD1 aligns across 11 bases. Germline CDR1 reads SGHVS; CDR2 reads FQNEAQ. The CDR3 runs 15 residues. Germline trimming cut 5 bases from V and 8 bases from J; bases unmatched to any gene: 10. The CDR3 reads CASSPRTGGAKGYTF. The CDR3 DNA reads TGTGCCAGCAGCCCTCGGACAGGGGGCGCCAAGGGCTACACCTTC.

The chain has TRBV5-1 and TRBJ2-2; 10 bases fit TRBD1. CDR1 and CDR2 (germline): SGHRS, YFSETQ. The J segment lost 3 bases and the V segment lost 4 bases, leaving 12 bases of the junction unmatched. The CDR3 covers 18 residues. The CDR3 region has the DNA TGCGCCAGCAGCAGAGCCCCTTCGGGGACAGGGGACACCGGGGAGCTGTTTTTT. This encodes CASSRAPSGTGDTGELFF.

J is TRBJ1-2 and V is TRBV7-2; D is unresolved. CDR3 length: 17 amino acids. V shed 0 bases and J shed 0 bases, with 14 bases lying between them. Germline CDR1 is SGHTA and CDR2 is FQGNSA. The DNA of the CDR3 is TGTGCCAGCAGCTTAGCTTCGACTGCTCCTTCTAACTATGGCTACACCTTC. Its translation is CASSLASTAPSNYGYTF.

The V call is TRBV29-1, the J call TRBJ1-1; 7 bases are a match to TRBD1. The CDR3 contains 12 residues. Per the germline V gene, CDR1 is SQVTM and CDR2 is ANQGSEA. The junction had 0 bases not matched to a gene; V was cut back by 1 base and J by 4 bases. The CDR3, as DNA: TGCAGCGTTGAAGGACAGGGCACTGAAGCTTTCTTT. Translation: CSVEGQGTEAFF.

V is TRBV7-3 and J is TRBJ2-1; 8 nucleotides line up with TRBD2. This CDR3 region has 15 residues. Per germline, CDR1 SGHTA and CDR2 FQGTGA. The junction had 9 bases not matched to a gene; V was cut back by 4 bases and J by 7 bases. DNA for the CDR3: TGTGCCAGCAGCTATCAATTAGCGGGAAGTAATGAGCAGTTCTTC. Translating it yields CASSYQLAGSNEQFF.

The chain links TRBV5-4 to TRBJ2-1; 8 bases fit TRBD2. The CDR3 is 14 residues long. Trimming removed 4 bases from V and 6 bases from J; junction bases left unmatched: 6. Germline values: CDR1 SGHNT, CDR2 YYREEE (reference sequence). CDR3 loop: CASSPLSGTNEQFF. The CDR3, as DNA: TGTGCCAGCAGCCCTCTTAGCGGGACCAATGAGCAGTTCTTC.

This chain joins TRBV5-4 and TRBJ2-5; TRBD2 matches at 13 bases. Losses at the gene ends were 4 bases for V and 0 bases for J; bases not matched to a gene: 3. From germline, CDR1 is SGHNT and CDR2 YYREEE (reference sequence). The CDR3 is 16 amino acids. CDR3 sequence reads: CASSPTSGGYQETQYF. CDR3 DNA: TGTGCCAGCAGCCCGACTAGCGGGGGGTACCAAGAGACCCAGTACTTC.

This clone appeared once. The chain has TRBV15 and TRBJ2-7; D not certain. Trimming stripped 0 bases from V and 3 bases from J, with 12 bases between. The CDR3 contains 15 residues. The germline V gene encodes CDR1 LNHNV and CDR2 YYDKDF (reference sequence). This CDR3 is CATSRDPGLHYEQYF. As DNA, the CDR3 is TGTGCCACCAGCAGAGATCCGGGTCTTCACTACGAGCAGTACTTC.